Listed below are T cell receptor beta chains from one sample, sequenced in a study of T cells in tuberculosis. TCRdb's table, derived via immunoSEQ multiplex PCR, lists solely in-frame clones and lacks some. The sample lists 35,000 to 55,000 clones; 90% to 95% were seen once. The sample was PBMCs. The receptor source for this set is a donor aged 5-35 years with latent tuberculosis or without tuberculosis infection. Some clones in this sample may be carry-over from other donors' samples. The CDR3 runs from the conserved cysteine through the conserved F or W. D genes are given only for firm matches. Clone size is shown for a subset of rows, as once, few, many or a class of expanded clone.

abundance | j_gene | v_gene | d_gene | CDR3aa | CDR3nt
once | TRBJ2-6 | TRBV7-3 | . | CASSRDRSGANVLTF | TGTGCCAGCAGCCGGGATCGCTCTGGGGCCAACGTCCTGACTTTC
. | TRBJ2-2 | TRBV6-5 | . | CASKAGALNTGELFF | TGTGCCAGCAAGGCTGGAGCACTGAACACCGGGGAGCTGTTTTTT
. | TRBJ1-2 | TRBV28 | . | CASGLYGYTF | TGTGCCAGCGGTCTATATGGCTACACCTTC
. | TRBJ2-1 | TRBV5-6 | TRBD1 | CASRVGTAYNEQFF | TGTGCCAGCAGGGTGGGGACAGCCTACAATGAGCAGTTCTTC
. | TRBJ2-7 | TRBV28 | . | CASSIGQRSYEQYF | TGTGCCAGCAGCATAGGACAACGATCCTACGAGCAGTACTTC
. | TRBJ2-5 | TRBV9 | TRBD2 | CASSYGLAGGSGDQYF | TGTGCCAGCAGCTACGGACTAGCGGGAGGGTCGGGGGACCAGTACTTC
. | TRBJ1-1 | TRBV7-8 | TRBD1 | CASSLGQGIGLFSEAFF | TGTGCCAGCAGCTTGGGACAGGGGATAGGTCTTTTCTCTGAAGCTTTCTTT
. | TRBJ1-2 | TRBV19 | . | CASSIDFDTAFNYGYTF | TGTGCCAGTAGTATAGATTTTGATACAGCCTTTAACTATGGCTACACCTTC
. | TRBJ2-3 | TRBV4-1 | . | CASSQGPQFEPTDTQYF | TGCGCCAGCAGCCAAGGGCCTCAGTTCGAACCCACAGATACGCAGTATTTT
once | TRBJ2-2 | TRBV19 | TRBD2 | CASSFPGLAGGAGELFF | TGTGCCAGTAGCTTCCCGGGACTAGCGGGAGGAGCCGGGGAGCTGTTTTTT
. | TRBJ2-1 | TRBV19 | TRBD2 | CASSNWWLAENNEQFF | TGTGCCAGTAGTAACTGGTGGCTAGCGGAGAACAATGAGCAGTTCTTC
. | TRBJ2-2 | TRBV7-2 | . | CASSSTTFYTGELFF | TGTGCCAGCAGCTCGACAACGTTTTACACCGGGGAGCTGTTTTTT
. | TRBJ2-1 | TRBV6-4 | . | CASSGEGGSYNEQFF | TGTGCCAGCAGTGGAGAGGGAGGTTCCTACAATGAGCAGTTCTTC
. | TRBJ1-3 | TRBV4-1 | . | CASSQVLPSGNTIYF | TGCGCCAGCAGCCAAGTACTGCCCTCTGGAAACACCATATATTTT
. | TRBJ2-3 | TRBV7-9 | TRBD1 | CASSRGQGSTDTQYF | TGTGCCAGCAGCCGAGGACAGGGAAGCACAGATACGCAGTATTTT
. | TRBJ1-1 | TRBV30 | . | CACEEGGTEAFF | TGTGCCTGCGAAGAGGGCGGCACTGAAGCTTTCTTT
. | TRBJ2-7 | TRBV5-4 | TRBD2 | CASSSVGTSIYEQYF | TGTGCCAGCAGCTCGGTGGGGACTAGCATTTACGAGCAGTACTTC
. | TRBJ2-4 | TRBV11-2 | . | CASSSNKGYQNIQYF | TGTGCCAGCAGCTCAAATAAGGGGTATCAAAACATTCAGTACTTC
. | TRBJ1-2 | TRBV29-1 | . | CSVALQTAYGYTF | TGCAGCGTTGCGTTACAGACCGCCTATGGCTACACCTTC
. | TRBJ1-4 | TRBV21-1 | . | CASSKQGFGTNEKLFF | TGTGCCAGCAGCAAACAGGGTTTTGGGACTAATGAAAAACTGTTTTTT
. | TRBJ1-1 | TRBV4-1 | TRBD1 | CASSLSGQGATEAFF | TGCGCCAGCAGCCTTTCTGGACAGGGGGCAACTGAAGCTTTCTTT
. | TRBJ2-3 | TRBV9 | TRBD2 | CASSRPGLAGNTQYF | TGTGCCAGCAGCCGCCCGGGACTAGCGGGAAATACGCAGTATTTT
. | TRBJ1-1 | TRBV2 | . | CASSTEGTPGSAFF | TGTGCCAGCTCAACGGAGGGGACTCCGGGGAGTGCTTTCTTT
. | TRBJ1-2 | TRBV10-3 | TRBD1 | CATMGTALNGYTF | TGTGCCACAATGGGGACAGCCCTCAATGGCTACACCTTC
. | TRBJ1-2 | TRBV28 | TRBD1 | CALGDSDNYGYTF | TGTGCCCTCGGGGACAGTGATAACTATGGCTACACCTTC
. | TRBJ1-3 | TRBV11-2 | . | CASSLRGGMAGNTIYF | TGTGCCAGCAGCTTACGGGGAGGGATGGCCGGGAACACCATATATTTT
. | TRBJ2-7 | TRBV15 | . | CATSSPREGVNEQYF | TGTGCCACCAGCAGTCCCCGAGAGGGGGTAAACGAGCAGTACTTC
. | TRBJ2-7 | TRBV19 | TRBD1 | CASTTGGGYEQYF | TGTGCCAGTACGACAGGGGGCGGCTACGAGCAGTACTTC
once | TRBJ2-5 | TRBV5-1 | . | CASSSQSGETQYF | TGCGCCAGCAGCTCCCAATCGGGAGAGACCCAGTACTTC
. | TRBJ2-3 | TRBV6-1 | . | CASSVGPPGQYF | TGTGCCAGCAGTGTCGGCCCCCCGGGGCAGTATTTT
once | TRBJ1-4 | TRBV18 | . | CASSPLEEGTNEKLFF | TGTGCCAGCTCACCTCTTGAGGAGGGGACTAATGAAAAACTGTTTTTT
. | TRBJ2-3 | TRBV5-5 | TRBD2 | CASSLDTAGATSGRRDTQYF | TGTGCCAGCAGCTTGGATACTGCGGGGGCGACTAGCGGGAGGCGGGATACGCAGTATTTT
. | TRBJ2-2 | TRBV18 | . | CASSPGTHTGELFF | TGTGCCAGCTCTCCTGGGACACACACCGGGGAGCTGTTTTTT